The 24 T cell receptor beta chains presented below share a single source sample, sequenced in a study of blood T cell repertoires in COVID-19. Using immunoSEQ multiplex PCR, the repertoire was profiled, and TCRdb retains in-frame clones only, with some absent. Of about 350,000 clones in the sample, approximately 87% are singletons; the top ten hold nearly 6.5%. Sequencing input: peripheral blood. These receptors were taken from a woman between 45 and 60 years old with COVID-19, enrolled during active disease.

This rearrangement joins TRBV25-1 to TRBJ2-7; 11 nucleotides align to TRBD2. Germline CDR1 reads MGHDK; CDR2 reads SYGVNS. The CDR3 loop spans 15 amino acids. Trimming cost V 3 bases and J 4 bases; bases outside gene matches: 5. CDR3 nucleotide sequence: TGTGCCAGCAGTGACCCCGGGACTAGCGGTTACGAGCAGTACTTC. Translating gives CASSDPGTSGYEQYF.

The chain carries TRBV9 and TRBJ2-7; the D gene is possibly TRBD2 (5 bases). Germline V CDR1 and CDR2: SGDLS, YYNGEE. The CDR3 sequence is 14 residues long. Trimming pared 4 bases from V and 0 bases from J, leaving 11 bases between. CDR3 loop: CASSNSVSSYEQYF. CDR3 in DNA: TGTGCCAGCAGCAATAGCGTTAGCTCCTACGAGCAGTACTTC.

This clone was counted a single time. The chain links TRBV10-3 to TRBJ2-7; TRBD2 is a possible D gene (7 bases). CDR3 length: 13 residues. Germline CDR1 is ENHRY and CDR2 is SYGVKD. Trimming removed 2 bases from V and 3 bases from J, with 8 bases in between. CDR3: CAISERGGYEQYF. CDR3 nucleotides: TGTGCCATCAGTGAGAGGGGGGGCTACGAGCAGTACTTC.

This chain's CDR3 is CSASTDTEAFF. The CDR3 DNA follows: TGCAGTGCTAGCACAGACACTGAAGCTTTCTTT. This chain joins TRBV20-1 and TRBJ1-1; D unclear. Per germline, CDR1 DFQATT and CDR2 SNEGSKA (reference sequence). The V gene lost 3 bases and the J gene lost 3 bases, with 5 bases spanning the gap. The CDR3 is 11 residues long.

The chain recombines TRBV11-3 with TRBJ2-7; D might be TRBD2 (7 bases). Germline V gene data show CDR1 as SGHNT and CDR2 as YENEEA. The V end lost 6 bases, the J end lost 1 base, and 16 bases lay between the germline ends. The CDR3 is 15 residues long. The CDR3 region is CASSHQGGGSYEQYF. Written as DNA, the CDR3 is TGTGCCAGCAGTCATCAGGGAGGGGGGTCCTACGAGCAGTACTTC.

The rearrangement links TRBV5-1 to TRBJ2-5; possible D gene TRBD2, 6 bases. CDR3 size: 15 residues. Germline-derived CDR1 and CDR2 are SGHRS and YFSETQ. V was shortened by 5 bases and J by 2 bases, with 16 bases between the two germline ends. This CDR3 is CASSRQAGSQETQYF. The DNA for the CDR3 is TGCGCCAGCAGTAGACAAGCGGGTTCACAAGAGACCCAGTACTTC.

J is TRBJ1-5 and V is TRBV6-5; tentative D call: TRBD1 (5 bases). V lost 7 bases and J 7 bases, leaving 20 bases between the germline ends. CDR1 and CDR2 (germline): MNHEY, SVGAGI. This CDR3 is built from 15 residues. CDR3 DNA sequence: TGTGCCAGCACTAAGATCGGGGGGACCGGGCAGCCCCAGCATTTT. It codes for CASTKIGGTGQPQHF.

CDR3 in amino acids: CASSIGGHYSYEQYF. Here the CDR3 DNA reads TGTGCCAGTAGTATAGGAGGACATTACTCCTACGAGCAGTACTTC. This sequence joins TRBV19 and TRBJ2-7; a weak D match, TRBD1 (5 bases). Trimming removed 1 base at V and 0 bases at J, with 10 bases between. The CDR3 sequence is 15 residues long. The germline CDR1 and CDR2 sequences are LNHDA and SQIVND (reference sequence).

The chain carries TRBV10-3 and TRBJ2-2; 8 nucleotides line up with TRBD2. V was clipped by 10 bases and J by 5 bases; unmatched bases: 9. Germline V gives CDR1 ENHRY, CDR2 SYGVKD. This CDR3 is built from 14 residues. The CDR3 sequence is CATHREGFTGELFF. The CDR3 bases are TGTGCCACCCACCGGGAGGGGTTTACCGGGGAGCTGTTTTTT.

The rearrangement joins TRBV19 to TRBJ2-4, with D unresolved. V dropped 5 bases and J dropped 7 bases, with 15 bases sitting between them. The CDR3 length is 14 residues. Germline V gives CDR1 LNHDA, CDR2 SQIVND (reference sequence). The CDR3 DNA is TGTGCCAGTAGTCGAGGAACGGGTGGGAACATTCAGTACTTC. Translated: CASSRGTGGNIQYF.

The genes are TRBV4-3 and TRBJ1-5, with a possible D match to TRBD1 (6 bases). V was shortened by 1 base and J by 2 bases, with 18 bases between the two germline ends. Germline assignment: CDR1 LGHNA and CDR2 YSLEER. The CDR3 runs 18 residues. For the CDR3, the DNA is TGCGCCAGCAGCCAAGTCTTTGGGGGGGGCGGTGGCAATCAGCCCCAGCATTTT. Amino acid sequence: CASSQVFGGGGGNQPQHF.

The sample holds one count of this clone. This chain connects TRBV18 to TRBJ2-7; D may be TRBD1 (7 bases). This CDR3 spans 17 amino acids. The germline V gene has CDR1 KGHSH and CDR2 LQKENI. Trimming took off 3 bases at V and 3 bases at J, with 21 bases between the two ends. The CDR3: CASSPSGGFDQDYEQYF. The CDR3 DNA reads TGTGCCAGCTCACCTTCAGGGGGGTTCGATCAAGACTACGAGCAGTACTTC.

The V and J genes are TRBV5-1 and TRBJ1-1; D is perhaps TRBD1 (5 bases). The CDR3 covers 15 residues. Per the germline V gene, CDR1 is SGHRS and CDR2 is YFSETQ. Trimming cost V 7 bases and J 1 base, with 17 bases left between them. CDR3 DNA: TGCGCCAGCCATCCTGGCGGGGGTCGGAACACTGAAGCTTTCTTT. Its protein product is CASHPGGGRNTEAFF.

This chain connects TRBV3-1 (or the pseudogene TRBV3-2) to TRBJ2-1; 10 bases align to TRBD2. V shed 5 bases and J 1 base; nucleotides not matched to a gene: 14. Germline lookup yields CDR1 LGHDT and CDR2 YNNKEL (reference sequence). This CDR3 is 19 amino acids long. Written as DNA, the CDR3 is TGTGCCAGCAGCGACCGAGACCCCGTACTAGCGGGATCCTACAATGAGCAGTTCTTC. Protein product: CASSDRDPVLAGSYNEQFF.

This chain links TRBV18 with TRBJ1-1, with 7 bases lining up with TRBD1. J gave up 1 base and V 5 bases, and 4 bases lay outside the gene matches. Germline loops: CDR1 KGHSH, CDR2 LQKENI. The CDR3 is made up of 14 amino acids. The CDR3 spells CASSEGQTNTEAFF. As DNA, the CDR3 is TGTGCCAGCTCAGAGGGACAGACGAACACTGAAGCTTTCTTT. Looking up the rest from reference TRBV18 and TRBJ1-1 gives the full variable domain: NAGVMQNPRHLVRRRGQEARLRCSPMKGHSHVYWYRQLPEEGLKFMVYLQKENIIDESGMPKERFSAEFPKEGPSILRIQQVVRGDSAAYFCASSEGQTNTEAFFGQGTRLTVV.

Comments on this clone: Additional DNA sequences in this sample encode the identical CDR3. The gene calls are TRBV19 and TRBJ2-1, with 9 nucleotides matching TRBD2. V lost 2 bases to trimming and J lost 4 bases; unmatched junction nucleotides: 6. Germline V gene sequence: CDR1 LNHDA, CDR2 SQIVND (reference sequence). This CDR3 is built from 16 residues. DNA of the CDR3: TGTGCCAGTAGTATATCCTTAGCGGGAGCATACAATGAGCAGTTCTTC. It translates to CASSISLAGAYNEQFF.

The chain carries TRBV18 and TRBJ2-2; 9 bases are shared with TRBD2. With 1 base clipped from V and 1 base from J, the junction kept 1 base outside the gene matches. This CDR3 is 16 amino acids long. CDR1 and CDR2 from the germline V gene are KGHSH and LQKENI. The CDR3 protein is CASSPQTSGNTGELFF. The DNA of the CDR3 is TGTGCCAGCTCACCACAGACTAGCGGGAACACCGGGGAGCTGTTTTTT.

Only one count was recorded for this clone. This chain uses TRBV20-1 with TRBJ1-3, with a possible D match to TRBD1 (5 bases). Trimming cost V 3 bases and J 4 bases, with 13 bases left between them. The CDR3 runs 14 residues. Germline V gene lookup returns CDR1 DFQATT and CDR2 SNEGSKA (reference sequence). The CDR3 reads CSASSGGSGNTIYF. The CDR3 bases are TGCAGTGCTAGTAGTGGGGGGTCGGGAAACACCATATATTTT.

V and J are TRBV19 and TRBJ1-2, with a possible D match to TRBD1 (5 bases). The CDR3 contains 14 residues. Looked up from germline, CDR1 is LNHDA and CDR2 is SQIVND (reference sequence). V shed 5 bases and J shed 3 bases, with 13 bases lying between them. The CDR3 sequence is CASSPWGGDYGYTF. CDR3 nucleotide sequence: TGTGCCAGTAGTCCCTGGGGGGGTGACTATGGCTACACCTTC.

The chain combines TRBV7-9 with TRBJ2-2, with TRBD2 matching 7 bases. The CDR3 is made up of 17 amino acids. Looked up from germline, CDR1 is SEHNR and CDR2 is FQNEAQ (reference sequence). V dropped 2 bases and J dropped 6; count of bases not matched to a gene: 12. The CDR3 nucleotides read TGTGCCAGCAGCTTAACGGGCGGGAGTATTTTTCCCGGGGAGCTGTTTTTT. It specifies CASSLTGGSIFPGELFF.

Written as DNA, the CDR3 is TGTGCCAGCGTCCCACACGCGGGAACCCTCGGCGAGCAGTTCTTC. Translating it yields CASVPHAGTLGEQFF. The chain recombines TRBV6-4 with TRBJ2-1; tentative D call: TRBD2 (6 bases). The CDR3 length is 15 residues. Trimming took off 8 bases at V and 10 bases at J, with 24 bases between the two ends. Germline CDR1 reads MRHNA; CDR2 reads SNTAGT.

The chain is built from TRBV3-1 (or the pseudogene TRBV3-2) and TRBJ2-1; D might be TRBD1 (6 bases). This CDR3 spans 17 amino acids. Germline V lookup: CDR1 LGHDT, CDR2 YNNKEL (reference sequence). Deletions cut 3 bases from V and 4 bases from J, with 19 bases between. CDR3 DNA sequence: TGTGCCAGCAGCCACGGGCTGCAGGGGCCCTATTACAATGAGCAGTTCTTC. Its translation: CASSHGLQGPYYNEQFF.

This chain connects TRBV14 to TRBJ1-5, with D possibly matching TRBD1 (5 bases). The CDR3 is made up of 13 amino acids. Germline CDR1 is SGHDN and CDR2 is FVKESK. V lost 2 bases and J 6 bases, leaving 8 bases between the germline ends. CDR3 sequence reads: CASSQSQGQPQHF. In DNA, the CDR3 is TGTGCCAGCAGCCAATCCCAGGGTCAGCCCCAGCATTTT.

This chain links TRBV18 with TRBJ2-7, with 8 bases fitting TRBD2. The germline CDR1 and CDR2 sequences are KGHSH and LQKENI. The CDR3 has 14 residues. V trimming: 8 bases; J trimming: 3 bases; junction bases outside the gene matches: 9. For the CDR3, the DNA is TGTGCCAGCGCAGCGGGGGAGAGGGACTACGAGCAGTACTTC. Encoded protein: CASAAGERDYEQYF.